Sequencing of this T cell receptor beta chain was carried out in a study of T cell responses to AZD1222 COVID-19 vaccine. V was shortened by 3 bases and J by 1 base, with 19 bases between the two germline ends. CDR1 and CDR2 (germline): SGHAT, FQNNGV. The CDR3 consists of 18 residues. Profiling relied on immunoSEQ multiplex PCR, and the TCRdb table lists in-frame clones only, not all of them. The profile shows 150,000 to 200,000 clones, approximately 86% of them singletons. This clone was seen many times. The genes are TRBV11-2 and TRBJ2-1; D possibly corresponds to TRBD2 (7 bases). This TCR derives from an adult who received the AZD1222 COVID-19 vaccine. The sample consisted of peripheral blood, taken 28 days after the second AZD1222 dose. The CDR3 protein is CASSFGGAEQVSYNEQFF. CDR3 sequence (DNA): TGTGCCAGCAGCTTTGGGGGGGCCGAACAGGTTTCCTACAATGAGCAGTTCTTC.